This TCR beta chain came from a study of T-cell memory formation after mild COVID-19. Looking at the study overall: Largely, TCR clusters stayed within a single donor.

Study-level results: Memory cells collected pre-infection included some clones that later responded, suggesting cross-reactive memory joined. Later expanders leaned CD4+, whereas clones that contracted between day 15 and 85 were balanced CD4/CD8.

V shed 7 bases, J shed 6 bases, and the junction held 11 bases outside the gene matches. Germline V gene lookup returns CDR1 SNHLY and CDR2 FYNNEI. The CDR3 runs 14 residues. TCRdb fed the 5' RACE reads into MiXCR, producing one record per CDR3 protein. This sample yields about 100,000 distinct CDR3 sequences, of which 15% to 20% are seen a single time; around 5.1% belongs to the top ten. In regard to this clonotype: What it binds is unknown.

The chain links TRBV2 to TRBJ2-7, with 8 bases identical to TRBD1. Sequences were obtained from PBMCs or a T cell subset sorted from them (not recorded which). The sequence came from a man between 18 and 35 years old who had mild COVID-19 (a few samples of this study predate the infection). Cell type and time point are not known. This chain's CDR3 is CASNFQGASLEQYF. In nucleotides, the CDR3 is TGTGCCAGCAATTTCCAGGGGGCGTCGCTCGAGCAGTACTTC.